This is a list of T cell receptor beta chains from one sample in a study of cytomegalovirus exposure and HLA in healthy donors. Measured with immunoSEQ multiplex PCR; TCRdb has only the in-frame clones, and not every one. The data contain approximately 160,000 clones, approximately 77% of them singletons. Sequenced input: PBMCs. The receptors derive from a male donor in good health and CMV-seropositive. Each CDR3 is given with its conserved first and last residue. A D gene is named only where the DNA matches it firmly. For some rows the clone size is stated as once, few or many, or as a class when expanded; others skip it.

V gene	J gene	D gene	clone size	CDR3 protein	CDR3 DNA
TRBV9	TRBJ1-1	NA	NA	CASSANRVEDEAFF	TGTGCCAGCAGCGCCAACAGGGTAGAGGATGAAGCTTTCTTT
TRBV6-5	TRBJ1-5	TRBD1	once	CASSTDRAANQPQHF	TGTGCCAGCAGTACGGACAGGGCCGCCAATCAGCCCCAGCATTTT
TRBV6-6	TRBJ2-3	TRBD2	NA	CASRVGASGERGTQYF	TGTGCCAGCAGGGTCGGGGCTAGCGGGGAAAGGGGTACGCAGTATTTT
TRBV2	TRBJ1-2	NA	few	CASDQTGSPYGYTF	TGTGCCAGCGACCAAACAGGGAGTCCCTATGGCTACACCTTC
TRBV19	TRBJ1-2	NA	NA	CASNSRHNYGYTF	TGTGCCAGTAATTCCCGACATAACTATGGCTACACCTTC
TRBV10-2	TRBJ2-1	TRBD2	NA	CASSEWSAGLADEQFF	TGCGCCAGCAGTGAGTGGTCAGCGGGGCTGGCGGATGAGCAGTTCTTC
TRBV2	TRBJ1-1	TRBD1	few	CASSSQGAPMGTEAFF	TGTGCCAGCAGTTCCCAGGGGGCCCCGATGGGCACTGAAGCTTTCTTT
TRBV7-3	TRBJ1-1	NA	NA	CASSSSQGSLGAEAFF	TGTGCCAGCAGCTCATCCCAGGGGTCCCTAGGCGCTGAAGCTTTCTTT
TRBV15	TRBJ1-2	NA	NA	CATSRDRSGTDYGYTF	TGTGCCACCAGCAGAGATCGGTCAGGAACCGACTATGGCTACACCTTC
TRBV6-5	TRBJ2-7	NA	NA	CASSSVSPYEQYF	TGTGCCAGCAGTAGCGTTTCCCCCTACGAGCAGTACTTC
TRBV2	TRBJ2-7	NA	NA	CASNAEEAYEQYF	TGTGCCAGCAACGCAGAAGAAGCCTACGAGCAGTACTTC
TRBV5-1	TRBJ1-1	TRBD1	few	CASSRYTGTAEAFF	TGCGCCAGCAGCCGTTATACCGGGACAGCTGAAGCTTTCTTT
TRBV5-6	TRBJ2-7	NA	NA	CASSLSARRHPYEQYF	TGTGCCAGCAGCTTGTCGGCTCGGAGGCACCCCTACGAGCAGTACTTC
TRBV9	TRBJ1-3	NA	NA	CASSDDRSSGNTIYF	TGTGCCAGCAGCGACGACAGGAGCTCTGGAAACACCATATATTTT
TRBV6-5	TRBJ1-1	NA	few	CASSYSSTEAFF	TGTGCCAGCAGTTACTCGAGTACTGAAGCTTTCTTT
TRBV6-4	TRBJ2-3	TRBD2	NA	CASSESSGEGTDTQYF	TGTGCCAGCAGTGAAAGTAGCGGGGAGGGCACAGATACGCAGTATTTT
TRBV4-2	TRBJ1-6	TRBD1	NA	CASSQGEGQGNSPLHF	TGTGCCAGCAGCCAGGGGGAAGGACAGGGGAATTCACCCCTCCACTTT
TRBV29-1	TRBJ2-7	TRBD1	NA	CSVGQGTYEQYF	TGCAGCGTAGGACAGGGGACCTACGAGCAGTACTTC
TRBV19	TRBJ1-5	TRBD1	NA	CASSQDGGTGYRNQPQHF	TGTGCCAGTAGCCAGGACGGCGGGACAGGGTACCGCAATCAGCCCCAGCATTTT
TRBV7-9	TRBJ2-1	TRBD2	once	CASSPEGLWQRGGRNEQFF	TGTGCCAGCAGCCCAGAGGGGCTTTGGCAGCGGGGGGGCCGGAATGAGCAGTTCTTC
TRBV5-1	TRBJ1-2	NA	NA	CASSPGGGPNYGYTF	TGCGCCAGCAGCCCGGGGGGGGGACCTAACTATGGCTACACCTTC
TRBV2	TRBJ2-5	TRBD2	NA	CASSPGTRGETQYF	TGTGCCAGCAGCCCAGGGACTAGGGGAGAGACCCAGTACTTC
TRBV6-5	TRBJ2-2	TRBD1	NA	CASRGQGAGELFF	TGTGCCAGCAGGGGACAGGGGGCCGGGGAGCTGTTTTTT
TRBV6-6	TRBJ2-5	NA	NA	CASSYLTVQETQYF	TGTGCCAGCAGTTACTTAACAGTCCAAGAGACCCAGTACTTC
TRBV6-4	TRBJ2-1	TRBD2	NA	CASSEAAGAYNEQFF	TGTGCCAGCAGTGAGGCAGCGGGGGCCTACAATGAGCAGTTCTTC
TRBV6-1	TRBJ1-1	NA	NA	CASSEGAGTEAFF	TGTGCCAGCAGTGAGGGGGCCGGGACTGAAGCTTTCTTT
TRBV6-5	TRBJ2-1	TRBD2	NA	CASSSPGLAVNNEQFF	TGTGCCAGCAGTTCGCCGGGACTAGCGGTTAACAATGAGCAGTTCTTC
TRBV6-5	TRBJ2-7	NA	NA	CASSAGLRGGEQYF	TGTGCCAGCAGCGCAGGGTTGAGAGGAGGGGAGCAGTACTTC
TRBV9	TRBJ1-1	NA	NA	CASSVGGQSNTEAFF	TGTGCCAGCAGCGTAGGCGGGCAGTCGAACACTGAAGCTTTCTTT
TRBV2	TRBJ2-3	TRBD2	NA	CASTMAGGTDTQYF	TGTGCCAGCACCATGGCGGGGGGCACAGATACGCAGTATTTT
TRBV15	TRBJ1-5	NA	NA	CATSSITGPLHQPQHF	TGTGCCACCAGCAGTATCACAGGCCCCCTTCATCAGCCCCAGCATTTT
TRBV30	TRBJ2-7	NA	NA	CAWNGGPAYEQYF	TGTGCCTGGAACGGGGGGCCCGCCTACGAGCAGTACTTC
TRBV6-1	TRBJ1-5	NA	NA	CASSERVLGQPQHF	TGTGCCAGCAGTGAACGGGTTTTGGGTCAGCCCCAGCATTTT